This T cell receptor (beta chain) was obtained from a study of cytomegalovirus exposure and HLA in healthy donors. Across the whole study: One earlier analysis, a look at approximately 180 million T cells, found 117 million unique TCR beta sequences. Findings and caveats of the study: The presence/absence work took it that sequencing depth was about the same across donors.

With respect to this clone: What it binds is unknown.

This CDR3 is 17 amino acids long. Trimming took off 1 base at V and 4 bases at J, with 17 bases between the two ends. Germline CDR1 reads SSHAT; CDR2 reads FNYEAQ (reference sequence). Amplification used 60 Vbeta primers and 13 Jbeta primers. This table comes from immunoSEQ multiplex PCR, and its TCRdb copy is limited to in-frame clones, with some not included. The sample includes approximately 150,000 clones, roughly 80% seen only once; the top ten take 2.5% to 3.5%. The specimen sequenced was PBMCs. The receptor's source is a woman aged 30 to 39 in good health and CMV-seronegative. The chain employs TRBV7-7 and TRBJ2-1; D possibly corresponds to TRBD1 (6 bases). CDR3 protein: CASSLGPPRGKYNEQFF. Here the CDR3 DNA reads TGTGCCAGCAGCTTAGGCCCCCCCAGGGGTAAGTACAATGAGCAGTTCTTC.